Listed below are T cell receptor beta chains from one sample, sequenced in a study of blood T cell repertoires in COVID-19. Produced via immunoSEQ multiplex PCR; TCRdb's table is partial and in-frame only. The sample holds approximately 490,000 clones; approximately 86% are singletons and the top ten take around 0.7%. Source material: PBMCs or T cells enriched from blood (not recorded which). Source of these receptors: a young woman who had recovered from COVID-19. Both conserved end residues are part of each CDR3. The D gene is left open where the match is weak. A clone size is listed for some rows: how often the clone was seen (once, few, many), or a class if it is expanded.

d_gene: TRBD1; v_gene: TRBV18; abundance: NA; j_gene: TRBJ2-5; CDR3aa: CASSPWTGEEETQYF; CDR3nt: TGTGCCAGCTCACCATGGACAGGGGAGGAAGAGACCCAGTACTTC
d_gene: TRBD1; v_gene: TRBV6-6; abundance: NA; j_gene: TRBJ2-1; CDR3aa: CASGRGDRVENEQFF; CDR3nt: TGTGCCAGCGGCCGCGGGGACAGGGTGGAGAATGAGCAGTTCTTC
d_gene: TRBD2; v_gene: TRBV18; abundance: NA; j_gene: TRBJ2-5; CDR3aa: CASSPPGGASGGRETQYF; CDR3nt: TGTGCCAGCTCACCACCAGGAGGTGCTAGCGGGGGCAGGGAGACCCAGTACTTC
d_gene: NA; v_gene: TRBV2; abundance: NA; j_gene: TRBJ2-1; CDR3aa: CASSPRSTYNEQFF; CDR3nt: TGTGCCAGCAGCCCGAGAAGCACCTACAATGAGCAGTTCTTC
d_gene: NA; v_gene: TRBV5-1; abundance: NA; j_gene: TRBJ1-1; CDR3aa: CASSMNSGTEAFF; CDR3nt: TGCGCCAGCAGTATGAACAGTGGGACTGAAGCTTTCTTT
d_gene: NA; v_gene: TRBV27; abundance: NA; j_gene: TRBJ2-3; CDR3aa: CASSLKLLATDTQYF; CDR3nt: TGTGCCAGCAGTTTAAAATTGCTAGCAACAGATACGCAGTATTTT
d_gene: NA; v_gene: TRBV5-1; abundance: NA; j_gene: TRBJ2-7; CDR3aa: CASSPTEGSYEQYF; CDR3nt: TGCGCCAGCAGCCCTACGGAGGGGTCCTACGAGCAGTACTTC
d_gene: TRBD1; v_gene: TRBV9; abundance: NA; j_gene: TRBJ1-2; CDR3aa: CASSANPGTGEGYTF; CDR3nt: TGTGCCAGCAGCGCGAACCCCGGGACAGGGGAAGGCTACACCTTC
d_gene: TRBD1; v_gene: TRBV7-7; abundance: NA; j_gene: TRBJ2-2; CDR3aa: CASSLEGAGTGELFF; CDR3nt: TGTGCTAGCAGCTTAGAGGGGGCAGGGACCGGGGAGCTGTTTTTT
d_gene: NA; v_gene: TRBV19; abundance: NA; j_gene: TRBJ2-7; CDR3aa: CASNPSPSYEQYF; CDR3nt: TGTGCCAGTAATCCTAGCCCGTCCTACGAGCAGTACTTC
d_gene: TRBD1; v_gene: TRBV5-1; abundance: NA; j_gene: TRBJ1-4; CDR3aa: CASSFFLPGQGGGGIPKLFF; CDR3nt: TGCGCCAGCAGCTTTTTTTTACCGGGACAGGGCGGTGGAGGGATCCCAAAACTGTTTTTT
d_gene: NA; v_gene: TRBV19; abundance: NA; j_gene: TRBJ1-5; CDR3aa: CASSRTANQPQHF; CDR3nt: TGTGCCAGTAGTCGGACTGCAAATCAGCCCCAGCATTTT
d_gene: NA; v_gene: TRBV11-2; abundance: medium-sized; j_gene: TRBJ2-2; CDR3aa: CASSLEGGNTGELFF; CDR3nt: TGTGCCAGCAGCTTAGAAGGGGGGAACACCGGGGAGCTGTTTTTT
d_gene: TRBD2; v_gene: TRBV2; abundance: NA; j_gene: TRBJ2-3; CDR3aa: CASSQSGGASDTQYF; CDR3nt: TGTGCCAGCAGTCAGAGCGGGGGGGCATCGGATACGCAGTATTTT
d_gene: TRBD2; v_gene: TRBV28; abundance: NA; j_gene: TRBJ2-5; CDR3aa: CASSPGGAWQETQYF; CDR3nt: TGTGCCAGCAGCCCCGGGGGGGCGTGGCAAGAGACCCAGTACTTC
d_gene: NA; v_gene: TRBV14; abundance: NA; j_gene: TRBJ1-1; CDR3aa: CASSYGLLGQTFF; CDR3nt: TGTGCCAGCAGCTACGGACTCCTGGGCCAAACTTTCTTT
d_gene: TRBD2; v_gene: TRBV5-4; abundance: NA; j_gene: TRBJ2-1; CDR3aa: CASSPSQGLTNEQFF; CDR3nt: TGTGCCAGCAGCCCCTCCCAGGGACTAACGAATGAGCAGTTCTTC
d_gene: NA; v_gene: TRBV12-3/TRBV12-4; abundance: NA; j_gene: TRBJ2-7; CDR3aa: CASSLGNTYEQYF; CDR3nt: TGTGCCAGCAGTTTGGGCAATACCTACGAGCAGTACTTC
d_gene: TRBD1; v_gene: TRBV7-9; abundance: NA; j_gene: TRBJ1-5; CDR3aa: CASSGQGDQPQHF; CDR3nt: TGTGCCAGCAGCGGGCAGGGGGATCAGCCCCAGCATTTT
d_gene: TRBD2; v_gene: TRBV7-9; abundance: NA; j_gene: TRBJ2-1; CDR3aa: CASSLGMTSEEQFF; CDR3nt: TGTGCCAGCAGCTTAGGGATGACTAGCGAGGAGCAGTTCTTC
d_gene: TRBD1; v_gene: TRBV4-1; abundance: NA; j_gene: TRBJ2-7; CDR3aa: CASSRFSTGLIYEQYF; CDR3nt: TGCGCCAGCAGCCGCTTCTCGACAGGGTTAATTTACGAGCAGTACTTC
d_gene: NA; v_gene: TRBV5-1; abundance: few; j_gene: TRBJ1-2; CDR3aa: CASSFWPSNYGYTF; CDR3nt: TGCGCCAGCAGCTTTTGGCCCAGTAACTATGGCTACACCTTC
d_gene: NA; v_gene: TRBV7-9; abundance: NA; j_gene: TRBJ1-2; CDR3aa: CASSLGEGYGYTF; CDR3nt: TGTGCCAGCAGCTTAGGGGAGGGCTATGGCTACACCTTC
d_gene: NA; v_gene: TRBV12-3/TRBV12-4; abundance: NA; j_gene: TRBJ2-7; CDR3aa: CASSLGPMAEQYF; CDR3nt: TGTGCCAGCAGTTTAGGGCCGATGGCCGAGCAGTACTTC
d_gene: NA; v_gene: TRBV10-3; abundance: NA; j_gene: TRBJ2-5; CDR3aa: CAISPKTGQETQYF; CDR3nt: TGTGCCATCAGTCCTAAGACAGGCCAAGAGACCCAGTACTTC
d_gene: TRBD1; v_gene: TRBV2; abundance: NA; j_gene: TRBJ2-1; CDR3aa: CASLGGQGYNEQFF; CDR3nt: TGTGCCAGCCTGGGCGGACAGGGATACAATGAGCAGTTCTTC
d_gene: NA; v_gene: TRBV28; abundance: NA; j_gene: TRBJ1-5; CDR3aa: CASTSLTAPNQPQHF; CDR3nt: TGTGCCAGCACTTCCCTGACAGCTCCCAATCAGCCCCAGCATTTT
d_gene: TRBD1; v_gene: TRBV5-1; abundance: NA; j_gene: TRBJ1-1; CDR3aa: CASSLGQGSTEAFF; CDR3nt: TGCGCCAGCAGCCTTGGACAGGGTAGCACTGAAGCTTTCTTT
d_gene: NA; v_gene: TRBV5-6; abundance: few; j_gene: TRBJ2-7; CDR3aa: CASSLRDTLTPYEQYF; CDR3nt: TGTGCCAGCAGCCTCCGGGACACCCTTACCCCCTACGAGCAGTACTTC
d_gene: NA; v_gene: TRBV13; abundance: NA; j_gene: TRBJ2-2; CDR3aa: CASSMSPTTGELFF; CDR3nt: TGTGCCAGCAGCATGAGCCCCACCACCGGGGAGCTGTTTTTT
d_gene: NA; v_gene: TRBV6-5; abundance: NA; j_gene: TRBJ1-2; CDR3aa: CASSPSNYGYTF; CDR3nt: TGTGCCAGCAGTCCTTCTAACTATGGCTACACCTTC
d_gene: TRBD1; v_gene: TRBV9; abundance: once; j_gene: TRBJ1-4; CDR3aa: CASSARGQGREKLFF; CDR3nt: TGTGCCAGCAGCGCAAGGGGACAGGGCCGTGAAAAACTGTTTTTT
d_gene: NA; v_gene: TRBV6-6; abundance: NA; j_gene: TRBJ2-7; CDR3aa: CASSYINGYEQYF; CDR3nt: TGTGCCAGCAGTTACATAAACGGTTACGAGCAGTACTTC